This T cell receptor (beta chain) was retrieved from a study of T cell repertoires in ileal Crohn's disease. Whole-study results and caveats: Clonal expansions were more frequent in active smokers than non-smokers at surgery.

TCRdb keeps only in-frame clones here, not all; method: immunoSEQ multiplex PCR. The repertoire holds about 3,900 clones, with 60% to 80% as singletons. Turning to this clone: Antigen: not known.

Germline loops: CDR1 SGHVS, CDR2 FQNEAQ. The CDR3 runs 14 residues. The trim removed 5 bases at V and 5 bases at J, leaving 7 bases unmatched. Specified time point: neoterminal ileum biopsy at postoperative endoscopy, about 6 months after surgery. The sample taken for sequencing was ileal tissue. The chain joins TRBV7-8 to TRBJ2-3; 7 nucleotides agree with TRBD1. The TCR sequence derives from an adult with Crohn's disease. In nucleotides, the CDR3 is TGTGCCAGCAGCATCGACAGGGCGGGAGATACGCAGTATTTT. Encoded protein: CASSIDRAGDTQYF.